A single T cell receptor (beta chain) is shown here with its context. The CDR3 has 14 residues. CDR1 is SGHDN and CDR2 is FVKESK in the germline V gene. V lost 7 bases, J lost 5 bases, and 6 bases stayed unmatched. This specimen belongs to a study of blood T cell repertoires in COVID-19. Study background: Sites across the United States, Italy and Spain contributed samples from acute and convalescent COVID-19.

Authors' methods: How many nucleated cells were present was estimated from reference gene primer amplification. Repertoires were generated with immunoSEQ multiplex PCR, while TCRdb's copy carries only in-frame clones and drops some. V and J calls and clone size are those listed in that table; D and trimming were worked out from the DNA. This table holds around 70,000 clones, around 75% found once. The sequenced sample was peripheral blood. The receptor comes from a man aged 65-85 years with acute or convalescent COVID-19. V usage is TRBV14 and J usage is TRBJ2-1; 9 nucleotides line up with TRBD2. CDR3 sequence reads: CASKPGLADNEQFF. The CDR3 region has the DNA TGTGCCAGCAAACCGGGACTAGCAGACAATGAGCAGTTCTTC.